This T cell receptor beta chain was identified during a study of cytomegalovirus exposure and HLA in healthy donors (dated by TCRdb to about 2017). About the investigation overall: An earlier analysis of some 600 of the donors reported 250 to 300 Gb of sequence data and 95 million to 140 million unique TCR beta sequences obtained from approximately 180 million T cells. Roughly 300 gigabases of sequencing data and approximately 91 million unique TCR sequences made up an early release that covered 500 to 650 HLA-typed donors. The genetic ancestry cluster associated with self-reported Caucasian donors included around four fifths of the roughly 380 genotyped donors. The aim of the study was to test whether cataloging public T cell receptors could identify signatures of past pathogen exposure. The T cell repertoires of several hundred subjects were profiled by immunosequencing and related to cytomegalovirus serostatus. Besides the first cohort of more than 650 subjects, a separate validation cohort made up of roughly 130 different subjects was used. The study combined high-throughput TCR immunosequencing, statistical association of individual TCRs with disease status, and machine learning to predict cytomegalovirus infection status. A later analysis re-analyzed previously published TCR beta repertoires from about 730 donors and added high-resolution HLA genotyping to study TCR occurrence patterns. Rather than drawing on any new phenotypic data, the later analysis identified candidate immune exposures from TCR beta sequences and the way those sequences occurred across donors. In an earlier analysis of a few hundred of the donors, high-throughput TCR beta sequencing was used to judge whether each TCR beta V gene segment behaved as functional or pseudogenic. Donor age, sex, ethnicity and CMV serostatus were collected together with the repertoire data. A later genetic analysis used genome-wide SNP genotypes for about three fifths of the 666 donors, treating that subset as a discovery cohort. Every discovery cohort repertoire had been produced on one sequencing platform. HLA typing covered class I and class II loci at four-digit resolution. The number of typed donors differed by locus: about 620-640 for A, B, C, DRB1 and DQB1; about 520 for DQA1; roughly 600 for DPA1; and 400 to 480 for DPB1. Roughly five DR-DQ haplotypes were handled as single units for association and clustering because linkage in the cohort was strong. Among some 410 genotyped donors of the cohort, an average of roughly 230,000 unique TCR beta nucleotide sequences was sequenced per donor, of which about 19% were non-productive.

The cohort consisted of hundreds of healthy bone marrow donors. All cohort members were sampled while nominally healthy, although unrecorded immune exposures were likely present. The donor tested CMV seropositive, placing the donor among the approximately 290 seropositive members of the cohort. A peripheral blood sample was collected from each donor, and TCR beta sequencing was performed on peripheral blood mononuclear cells. Genomic DNA was extracted from the blood cell samples with the Qiagen DNeasy Blood Extraction Kit. The CDR3 runs 12 residues from the cysteine to the phenylalanine. Solely the CDR3 DNA is kept, with 36 bases framed from the first base. CDR1 and CDR2, looked up from the germline V gene, are SNHLY and FYNNEI. Trimming costs V 6 bases and J 8 bases, and their ends lie 11 bases apart. Note on this clone: It has no known antigen specificity. Base qualities were left out, and no much larger clone turns up one base away.

Receptor amplification or capture employed the immunoSEQ multiplex PCR assay. For the multiplex PCR, a mixture combining 60 forward primers for TCR Vbeta segments and 13 reverse primers for TCR Jbeta segments was used. The CDR3 region of rearranged TCR beta genes was amplified from genomic DNA with a multiplex PCR assay. On the Illumina HiSeq System, the amplified TCR beta libraries were sequenced as 87-base-pair reads. The authors processed their data as follows. Across the roughly 640 repertoires, a later analysis counted 78 million or so unique TCR beta chains, around 11 million of which were shared by at least two donors. To remove PCR and sequencing errors, raw reads were error-corrected and collapsed into unique sequences using a nearest-neighbor algorithm that merged closely related sequences. Alignment of CDR3 sequences to IMGT reference sequences was used to assign V, D and J gene segments. Each retained sequence needed at least a six-nucleotide match to both a V gene segment and a J gene segment. Rearrangements were classified as productive when the CDR3 lacked stop codons and remained in frame with V and J, and all other rearrangements were classified as non-productive. Following IMGT convention, CDR3 was defined as the stretch from the second conserved V-encoded cysteine to the conserved J-encoded phenylalanine. The earlier analysis of some 600 of the donors excluded sequences that lacked an unambiguous match to a single V gene segment. In an earlier analysis of roughly 600 of the donors, a V segment was called functional when productive rearrangements were above 56.7%, and segregating when the standard deviation between donors exceeded 5%. A statistical classification framework was developed to diagnose cytomegalovirus status using the catalog of TCR beta chain sequences. V and J gene assignment, in a later analysis, came from comparing TCR nucleotide sequences with IMGT/GENE-DB human TR gene sequences. Using the TCRdist pipeline, a later analysis assigned CDR3 sequences along with most-parsimonious VDJ recombination scenarios. In a later analysis, each TCR beta chain was defined by its CDR3 amino acid sequence together with its V-gene family, and reads lacking a unique V-gene family were excluded. As a way to deal with suspected cross-contamination and a sequencing artifact, a later analysis dropped roughly 620 nucleotide sequences that were highly shared and had low generation probability. A later analysis calculated a clonal expansion index for each public chain from normalized within-repertoire ranks of inferred template counts. A later analysis computed generation probabilities with a VDJ recombination model fitted to out-of-frame rearrangements, and checked the results against IGoR. Hypergeometric tests were used in a later analysis to score TCR-TCR, TCR-HLA and TCR-CMV co-occurrence, with a repertoire-size bias correction applied to the TCR pairs. A later analysis estimated false discovery rates by permuting HLA or CMV assignments 20 times. In a later analysis, co-occurring TCRs were grouped using DBSCAN, with TCRdist sequence similarity added in when clustering inside HLA-allele-positive subsets. Repertoires with fewer than 30,000 or more than 120,000 public chains, plus five repertoires with anomalous nucleotide sharing, were excluded from co-occurrence clustering. Held by TCRdb, this immuneACCESS table contains in-frame sequences only and omits some clones. Under half of the omission traces to an unresolved V gene where checked; the cause of the rest is unknown. The DNA gave D and trimming, while V, J and clone size come from that table. Recorded for this sample are 80,000 or so clones; 70% to 80% of them occurred a single time. The ten biggest clones cover roughly 3% of the sample.

The paper as a whole reports these results and caveats: A later analysis found that most CMV-associated TCR beta chains appeared HLA-restricted, with HLA associations seemingly driven largely by CMV exposure. A few of the identified cytomegalovirus-associated TCR beta chains were confirmed in vitro to be specific for cytomegalovirus antigens. Some IMGT-functional V segments, including TRBV6-2 and TRBV6-3, could not be told apart with the 87-base-pair reads, so those segments were excluded. Linkage disequilibrium might explain the correlated functional status among segregating V segments, but an unknown experimental factor could not be excluded. The authors suggested that the approach could potentially be generalized to other disease states and immunological phenotypes. Because HLA typing was missing for some donors at each locus, association tests included only the typed subset. Roughly uniform sequencing depth across donors was assumed in presence/absence analyses, although this assumption may not hold. In a later analysis, the rate of TCR association differed among HLA loci, with DRB1 alleles having the most associated TCRs and HLA-C alleles having the fewest. A total of 150 to 200 TCR beta chains were listed by the study as associated with cytomegalovirus. A further reported finding was that TCR beta sequences accurately predicted the HLA-A and HLA-B alleles for most subjects in the first cohort. In a later genetic analysis, fewer N-insertions in productive TCRs were reported among donors in an Asian-associated ancestry cluster than the approximately 670-donor mean. The classifier was reported to diagnose cytomegalovirus status with high specificity and sensitivity in both the original cohort and the validation cohort. An earlier analysis of 450 to 750 of the donors showed that most TCR beta V segments appeared in productive rearrangements either about 87% or about 30% of the time, which broadly matched IMGT annotations. Most TCR sequences were observed very rarely across donors, whereas some public TCRs were present in many individuals. The earlier analysis of some 560 of the donors excluded roughly 17 rarely observed V segments, including chromosome 9 orphons, because counts were too low. A later analysis found that HLA-associated TCR beta chains were more clonally expanded and had lower generation probabilities than equally common non-associated chains. For the cohort, immune exposure information was limited to CMV serostatus. A cluster of highly shared sequence variants was judged likely to be a technical artifact of the sequencing pipeline. A later analysis associated around 16,000 TCR beta sequences with specific HLA alleles at a false discovery rate of 0.05. In this cohort, only TCR beta chains were sequenced, and detectable features were limited by the absence of alpha or paired-chain data. An association between a missense DCLRE1C variant and V-gene and J-gene trimming of TCR beta chains was found in a later genetic analysis and replicated in an independent cohort. Assigning TCR associations to individual alleles was difficult when HLA alleles, especially DR and DQ, strongly co-occurred. In a later analysis, several top co-occurrence clusters were reported to appear linked to parvovirus B19, influenza, CMV and Epstein-Barr virus.

The V and J segments used are TRBV2 and TRBJ1-5; the D gene identity is not certain. The clonotype originates from a man between 50 and 59 years old in good health and CMV-seropositive. Source material: PBMCs. The encoded CDR3 is CASSGETKPQHF. The nucleotide sequence is TGTGCCAGCAGCGGGGAAACGAAGCCCCAGCATTTT.